Given below is one T cell receptor beta chain in context. Its antigen is not known. The donors were members of the validation cohort comprising over 90 subjects, separate from the approximately 700-subject first cohort. The assay was immunoSEQ multiplex PCR, and TCRdb's table has in-frame clones only and misses some. The repertoire holds some 120,000 clones, with 94% as singletons. Unmatched junction bases numbered 8, after V lost 5 bases and J lost 0 bases. The germline CDR1 and CDR2 sequences are MNHEY and SMNVEV (reference sequence). This CDR3 is 17 amino acids long. This sample is part of a study of cytomegalovirus exposure and HLA in healthy donors. Study-level points and caveats: It was 160 or so TCR beta chains that were listed as cytomegalovirus-associated.

Sequences were obtained from PBMCs. V and J are TRBV27 and TRBJ2-1, with 9 bases fitting TRBD2. The receptor was isolated from a woman between 18 and 30 years old in good health and CMV-seronegative. Written as DNA, the CDR3 is TGTGCCAGCAGTCTTCTAGCGGGGACGAGCTCCTACAATGAGCAGTTCTTC. Translation: CASSLLAGTSSYNEQFF.